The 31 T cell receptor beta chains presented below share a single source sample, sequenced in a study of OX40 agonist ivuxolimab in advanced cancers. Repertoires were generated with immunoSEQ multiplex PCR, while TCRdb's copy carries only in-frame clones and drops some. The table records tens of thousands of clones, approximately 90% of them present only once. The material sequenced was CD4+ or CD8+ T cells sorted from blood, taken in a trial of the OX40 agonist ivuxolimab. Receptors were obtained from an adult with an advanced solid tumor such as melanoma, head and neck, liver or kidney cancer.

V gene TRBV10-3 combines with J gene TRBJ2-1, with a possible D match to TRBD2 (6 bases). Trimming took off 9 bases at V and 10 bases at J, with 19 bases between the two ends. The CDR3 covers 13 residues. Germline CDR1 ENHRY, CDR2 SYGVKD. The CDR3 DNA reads TGTGCCATATCCGGGGGAGATTTCGGGGAGCAGTTCTTC. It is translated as CAISGGDFGEQFF.

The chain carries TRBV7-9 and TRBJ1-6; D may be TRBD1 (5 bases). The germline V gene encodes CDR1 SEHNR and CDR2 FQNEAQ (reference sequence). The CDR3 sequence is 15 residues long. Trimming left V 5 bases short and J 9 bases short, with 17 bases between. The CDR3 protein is CASSRTTGGPSPLHF. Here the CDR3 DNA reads TGTGCCAGCAGCCGTACTACGGGGGGTCCTTCACCCCTCCACTTT. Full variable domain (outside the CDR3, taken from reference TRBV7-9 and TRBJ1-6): DTGVSQNPRHKITKRGQNVTFRCDPISEHNRLYWYRQTLGQGPEFLTYFQNEAQLEKSRLLSDRFSAERPKGSFSTLEIQRTEQGDSAMYLCASSRTTGGPSPLHFGNGTRLTVT.

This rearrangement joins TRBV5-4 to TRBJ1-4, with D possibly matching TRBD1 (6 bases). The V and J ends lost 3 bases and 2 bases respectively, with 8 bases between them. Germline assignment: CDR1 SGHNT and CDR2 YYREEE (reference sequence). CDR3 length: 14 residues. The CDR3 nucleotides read TGTGCCAGCAGCTGGGGGGCGACTAATGAAAAACTGTTTTTT. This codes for CASSWGATNEKLFF. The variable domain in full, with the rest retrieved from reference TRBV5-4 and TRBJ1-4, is ETGVTQSPTHLIKTRGQQVTLRCSSQSGHNTVSWYQQALGQGPQFIFQYYREEENGRGNFPPRFSGLQFPNYSSELNVNALELDDSALYLCASSWGATNEKLFFGSGTQLSVL.

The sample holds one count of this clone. The CDR3 loop is CATSRDRGTSRYEQYF. CDR3 nucleotide sequence: TGTGCCACCAGCAGAGATCGGGGGACTAGTAGATACGAGCAGTACTTC. The genes are TRBV15 and TRBJ2-7, with 8 bases aligning to TRBD2. This CDR3 region has 16 residues. The J segment lost 4 bases and the V segment lost 0 bases, leaving 8 bases of the junction unmatched. The germline CDR1 and CDR2 sequences are LNHNV and YYDKDF (reference sequence).

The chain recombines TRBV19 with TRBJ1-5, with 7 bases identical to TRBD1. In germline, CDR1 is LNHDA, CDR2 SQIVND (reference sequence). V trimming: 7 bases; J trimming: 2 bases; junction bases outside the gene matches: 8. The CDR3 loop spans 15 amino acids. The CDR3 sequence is CASNPEGAGNQPQHF. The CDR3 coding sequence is TGTGCCAGTAACCCCGAGGGGGCGGGCAATCAGCCCCAGCATTTT.

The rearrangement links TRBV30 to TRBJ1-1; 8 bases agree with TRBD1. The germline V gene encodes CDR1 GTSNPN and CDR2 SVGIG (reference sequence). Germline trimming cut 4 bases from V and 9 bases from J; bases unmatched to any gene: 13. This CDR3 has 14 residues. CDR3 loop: CAWIRDRGSSKAFF. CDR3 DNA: TGTGCCTGGATCAGAGACAGGGGCTCATCCAAAGCTTTCTTT.

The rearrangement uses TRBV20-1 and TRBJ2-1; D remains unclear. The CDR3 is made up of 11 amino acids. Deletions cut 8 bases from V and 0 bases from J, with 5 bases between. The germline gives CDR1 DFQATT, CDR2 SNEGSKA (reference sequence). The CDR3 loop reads CSINSYNEQFF. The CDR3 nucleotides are TGCAGTATAAACTCCTACAATGAGCAGTTCTTC.

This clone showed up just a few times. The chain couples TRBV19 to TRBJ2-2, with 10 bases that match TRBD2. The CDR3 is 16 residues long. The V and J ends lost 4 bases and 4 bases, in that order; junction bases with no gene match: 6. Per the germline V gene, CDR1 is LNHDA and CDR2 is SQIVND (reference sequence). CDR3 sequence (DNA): TGTGCCAGTAGTACCCTAGCGGGAGTGTCCACCGGGGAGCTGTTTTTT. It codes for CASSTLAGVSTGELFF.

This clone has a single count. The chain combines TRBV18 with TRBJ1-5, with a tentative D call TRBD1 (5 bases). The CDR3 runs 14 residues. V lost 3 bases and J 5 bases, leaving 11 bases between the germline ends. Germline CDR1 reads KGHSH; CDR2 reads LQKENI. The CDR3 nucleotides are TGTGCCAGCTCACCTTGGCAGGGTGATCAGCCCCAGCATTTT. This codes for CASSPWQGDQPQHF.

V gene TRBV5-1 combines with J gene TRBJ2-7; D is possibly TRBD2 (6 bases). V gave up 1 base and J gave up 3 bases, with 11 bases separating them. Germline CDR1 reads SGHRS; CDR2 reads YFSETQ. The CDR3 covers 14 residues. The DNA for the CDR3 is TGCGCCAGCAGCTTGTCCGGGAGTAACTACGAGCAGTACTTC. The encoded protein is CASSLSGSNYEQYF.

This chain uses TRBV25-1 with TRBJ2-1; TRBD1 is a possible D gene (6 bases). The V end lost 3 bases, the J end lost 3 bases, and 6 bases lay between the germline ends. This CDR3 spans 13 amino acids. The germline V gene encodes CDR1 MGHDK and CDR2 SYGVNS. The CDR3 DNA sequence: TGTGCCAGCAGTGACAGGGGCTACAATGAGCAGTTCTTC. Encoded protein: CASSDRGYNEQFF.

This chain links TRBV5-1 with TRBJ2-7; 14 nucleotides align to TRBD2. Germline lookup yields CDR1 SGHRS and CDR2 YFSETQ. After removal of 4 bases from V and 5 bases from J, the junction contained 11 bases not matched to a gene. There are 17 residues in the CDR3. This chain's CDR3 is CASSVPGLAGAQDEQYF. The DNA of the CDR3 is TGCGCCAGCAGCGTCCCGGGACTAGCGGGAGCTCAAGACGAGCAGTACTTC.

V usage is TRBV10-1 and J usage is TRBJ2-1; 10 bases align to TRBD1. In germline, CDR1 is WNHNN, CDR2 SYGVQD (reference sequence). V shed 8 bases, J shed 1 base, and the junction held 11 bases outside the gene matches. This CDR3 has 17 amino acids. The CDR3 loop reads CASSSSAGQGSYNEQFF. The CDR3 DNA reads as TGCGCCAGCTCCTCCTCCGCGGGACAGGGGTCCTACAATGAGCAGTTCTTC.

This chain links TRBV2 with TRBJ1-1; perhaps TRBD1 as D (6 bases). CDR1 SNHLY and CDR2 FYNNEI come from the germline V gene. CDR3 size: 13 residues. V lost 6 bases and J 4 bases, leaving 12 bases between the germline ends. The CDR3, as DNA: TGTGCCAGCAGAATCAAGGGGGGCACTGAAGCTTTCTTT. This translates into CASRIKGGTEAFF. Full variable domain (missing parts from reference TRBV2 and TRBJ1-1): EPEVTQTPSHQVTQMGQEVILRCVPISNHLYFYWYRQILGQKVEFLVSFYNNEISEKSEIFDDQFSVERPDGSNFTLKIRSTKLEDSAMYFCASRIKGGTEAFFGQGTRLTVV.

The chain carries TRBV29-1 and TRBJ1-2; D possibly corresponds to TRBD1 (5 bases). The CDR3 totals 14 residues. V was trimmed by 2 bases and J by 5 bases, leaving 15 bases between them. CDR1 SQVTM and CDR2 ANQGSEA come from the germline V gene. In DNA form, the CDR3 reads TGCAGCGTTGAATTCTTCCAGGGCGGGTATGGCTACACCTTC. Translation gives CSVEFFQGGYGYTF. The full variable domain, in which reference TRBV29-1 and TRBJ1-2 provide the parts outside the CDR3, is SAVISQKPSRDICQRGTSLTIQCQVDSQVTMMFWYRQQPGQSLTLIATANQGSEATYESGFVIDKFPISRPNLTFSTLTVSNMSPEDSSIYLCSVEFFQGGYGYTFGSGTRLTVV.

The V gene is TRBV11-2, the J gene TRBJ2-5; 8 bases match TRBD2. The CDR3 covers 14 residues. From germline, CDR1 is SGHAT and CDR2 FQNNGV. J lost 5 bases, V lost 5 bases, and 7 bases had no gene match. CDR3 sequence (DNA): TGTGCCAGCAGCACCCGGACTAGCAGTGAGACCCAGTACTTC. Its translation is CASSTRTSSETQYF.

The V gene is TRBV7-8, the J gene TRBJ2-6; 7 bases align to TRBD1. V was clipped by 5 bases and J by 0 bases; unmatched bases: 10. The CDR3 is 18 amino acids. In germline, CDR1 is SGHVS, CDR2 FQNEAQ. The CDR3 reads CASSPGTGVYSGANVLTF. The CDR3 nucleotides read TGTGCCAGCAGCCCGGGAACAGGGGTCTACTCTGGGGCCAACGTCCTGACTTTC.

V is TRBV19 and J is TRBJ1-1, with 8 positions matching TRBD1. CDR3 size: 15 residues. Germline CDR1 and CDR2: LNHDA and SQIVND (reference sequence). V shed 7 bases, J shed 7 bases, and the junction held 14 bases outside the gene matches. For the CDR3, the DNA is TGTGCCAGTAACACGGGGTGGCAGGGGGCCAGTGAAGCTTTCTTT. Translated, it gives CASNTGWQGASEAFF.

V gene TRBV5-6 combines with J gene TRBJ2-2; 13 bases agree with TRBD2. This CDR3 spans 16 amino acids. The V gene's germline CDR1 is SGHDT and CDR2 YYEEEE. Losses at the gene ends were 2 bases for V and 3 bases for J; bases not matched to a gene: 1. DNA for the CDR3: TGTGCCAGCAGCTTCGGACTAGCGGGAGACACCGGGGAGCTGTTTTTT. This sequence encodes CASSFGLAGDTGELFF.

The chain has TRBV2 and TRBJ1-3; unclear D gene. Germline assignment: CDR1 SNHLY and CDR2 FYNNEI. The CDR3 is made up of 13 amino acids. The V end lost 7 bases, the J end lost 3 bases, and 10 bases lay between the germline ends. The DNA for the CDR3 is TGTGCCAGCAAGTCGGACGATGGAAACACCATATATTTT. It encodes CASKSDDGNTIYF.

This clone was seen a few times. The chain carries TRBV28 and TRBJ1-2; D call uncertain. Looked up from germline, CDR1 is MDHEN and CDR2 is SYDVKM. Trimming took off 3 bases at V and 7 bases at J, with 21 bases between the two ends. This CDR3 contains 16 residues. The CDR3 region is CASSFRSGPLKSGYTF. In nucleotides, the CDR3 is TGTGCCAGCAGTTTCCGCTCGGGTCCATTAAAGAGTGGCTACACCTTC.

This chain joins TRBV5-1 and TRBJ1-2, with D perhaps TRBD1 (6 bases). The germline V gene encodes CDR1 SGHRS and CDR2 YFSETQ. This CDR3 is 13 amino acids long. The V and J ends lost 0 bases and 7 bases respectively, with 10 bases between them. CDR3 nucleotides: TGCGCCAGCAGCTTGGGCAGGGGTGGTGGCTACACCTTC. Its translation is CASSLGRGGGYTF.

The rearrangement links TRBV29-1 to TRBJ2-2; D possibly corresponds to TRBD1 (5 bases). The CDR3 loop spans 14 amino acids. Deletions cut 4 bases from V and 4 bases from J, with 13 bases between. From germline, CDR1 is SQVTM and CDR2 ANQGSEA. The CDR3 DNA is TGCAGCGTTGGGAAGGGGCTGGGCACCGGGGAGCTGTTTTTT. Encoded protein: CSVGKGLGTGELFF.

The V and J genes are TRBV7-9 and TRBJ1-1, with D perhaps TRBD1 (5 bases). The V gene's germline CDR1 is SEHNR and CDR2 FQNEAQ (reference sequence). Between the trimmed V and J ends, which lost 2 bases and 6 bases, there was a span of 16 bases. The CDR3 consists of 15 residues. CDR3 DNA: TGTGCCAGCAGCTTAAGTTCTCAGGCGGGGGCTGAAGCTTTCTTT. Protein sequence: CASSLSSQAGAEAFF.

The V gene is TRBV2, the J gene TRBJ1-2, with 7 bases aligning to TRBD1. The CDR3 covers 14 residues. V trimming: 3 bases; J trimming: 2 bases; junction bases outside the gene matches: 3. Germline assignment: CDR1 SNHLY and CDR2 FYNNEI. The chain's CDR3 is CASSDYRGNYGYTF. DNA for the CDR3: TGTGCCAGCAGTGATTACAGGGGAAACTATGGCTACACCTTC. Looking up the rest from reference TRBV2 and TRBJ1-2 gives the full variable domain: EPEVTQTPSHQVTQMGQEVILRCVPISNHLYFYWYRQILGQKVEFLVSFYNNEISEKSEIFDDQFSVERPDGSNFTLKIRSTKLEDSAMYFCASSDYRGNYGYTFGSGTRLTVV.

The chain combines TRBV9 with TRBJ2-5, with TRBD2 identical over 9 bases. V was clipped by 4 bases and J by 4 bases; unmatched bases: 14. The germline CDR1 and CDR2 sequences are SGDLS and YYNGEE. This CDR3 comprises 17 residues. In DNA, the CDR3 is TGTGCCAGCAGCTCAGGGGGGCTAGCGGGACGGATAGAGACCCAGTACTTC. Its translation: CASSSGGLAGRIETQYF.

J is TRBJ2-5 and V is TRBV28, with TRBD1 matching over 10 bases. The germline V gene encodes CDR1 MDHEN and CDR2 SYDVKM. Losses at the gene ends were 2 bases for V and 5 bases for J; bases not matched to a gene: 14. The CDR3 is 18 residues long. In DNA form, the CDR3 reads TGTGCCAGCAGTTTAATGGCTAAGTGGACAGGGGGAAGGGAGACCCAGTACTTC. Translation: CASSLMAKWTGGRETQYF.

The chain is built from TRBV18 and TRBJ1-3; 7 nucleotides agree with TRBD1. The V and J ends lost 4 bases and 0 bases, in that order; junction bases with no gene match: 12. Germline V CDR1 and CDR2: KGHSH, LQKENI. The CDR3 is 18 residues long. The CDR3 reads CASSLRPGQLASGNTIYF. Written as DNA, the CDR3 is TGTGCCAGCTCACTCAGGCCGGGACAGCTAGCCTCTGGAAACACCATATATTTT.

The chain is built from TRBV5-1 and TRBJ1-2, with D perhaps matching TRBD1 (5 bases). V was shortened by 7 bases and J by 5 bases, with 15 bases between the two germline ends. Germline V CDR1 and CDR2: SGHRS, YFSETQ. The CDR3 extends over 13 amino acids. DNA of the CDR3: TGCGCCAGCGCCCCCGGGACGGAGTATGGCTACACCTTC. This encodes CASAPGTEYGYTF.

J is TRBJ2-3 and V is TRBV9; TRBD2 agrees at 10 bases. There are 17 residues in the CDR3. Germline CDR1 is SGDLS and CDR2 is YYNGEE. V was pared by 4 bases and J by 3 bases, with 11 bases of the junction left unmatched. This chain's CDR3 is CASSQEGLAVPTDTQYF. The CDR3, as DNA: TGTGCCAGCAGCCAAGAAGGACTAGCGGTTCCGACAGATACGCAGTATTTT.

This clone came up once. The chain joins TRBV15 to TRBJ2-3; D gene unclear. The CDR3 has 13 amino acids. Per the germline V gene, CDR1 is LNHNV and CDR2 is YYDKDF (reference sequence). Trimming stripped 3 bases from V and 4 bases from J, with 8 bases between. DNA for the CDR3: TGTGCCACCAGCAGGGAATTTGCAGATACGCAGTATTTT. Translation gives CATSREFADTQYF.